This T cell receptor (beta chain) was obtained from a study of human T cells and chemical hapten exposure (dated by TCRdb to the early 2020s). At the level of the whole study: For sensitization, 2% DPC in acetone was applied to a 2 cm by 2 cm area of upper inner arm skin. Patients additionally received weekly therapeutic DPC doses to the scalp throughout the roughly 23-week study period. Patch testing on the upper back used Finn chambers containing 0.01% DPC, with scoring done after 6 days according to International Contact Dermatitis Research Group standards. Alopecia areata with under or over 50% scalp involvement, alopecia totalis and alopecia universalis were represented in the patient cohort, which was mostly female. The libraries were sequenced as a pool, and the TCR yield per sample differed mostly because of small variations in library volumes within the pool. The study tracked peripheral blood TCR repertoire changes in vivo during primary and secondary sensitization to the hapten diphenylcyclopropenone (DPC) in alopecia patients. Blood was sampled from patients pre-sensitization (week 0) and at 2, 6 and about 24 weeks after DPC sensitization. For TCR sequencing, blood came from 25 to 35 alopecia patients at anywhere from one to four time points (pre-sensitization, 2, 6 and 24 weeks). What the study reported, not specific to this receptor: After repeated subsampling, the strength of the expansion versus patch-test correlation and the threshold at which it became significant changed. Alopecia, a presumed autoimmune disease, was present in all patients, so the immune response of the patients might differ from that of healthy individuals. Expanded TCRs formed significantly more large CDR3 similarity clusters than pre-sensitization or healthy control sets, consistent with antigen-driven responses. Patch test score correlated positively with the number of PT1 expanded TCRs, reaching significance at thresholds 8, 16 and 32 but not at 4. DPC sensitization did not change how many TCRs were above 1 in 1000 frequency, and no evidence was found of alterations in global repertoire structure.

Library method: RACE. The listed sequencing device is NextSeq 500. Library preparation attached unique molecular identifiers to individual cDNA molecules for quantitative, reproducible TCR counting. For every blood RNA sample, sequencing covered both the TCR alpha and TCR beta chains. The paper's data handling went like this. Samples had a median of roughly 99,000 TCRs, with a range from roughly 23,224 to 700,000. V, J and CDR3 annotation of the TCR reads was performed with the Decombinator software suite. To make PS versus PT1 abundance plots, every sample was subsampled to the same number of TCRs (28,000). Expanded TCRs were defined as absent before sensitization and observed at least eight times at the 2-week time point. TCRdb trimmed the raw reads at Q25, called clones with MiXCR and kept productive beta chains. CDR3 protein duplicates are merged, each entry listing the most common genes and DNA. TCRdb, rather than the study authors, made the V and J calls. In this sample the table shows over 100,000 distinct CDR3 sequences, approximately 10% of which occur a single time. Around 2.2% of the sample is in the top ten clones.

From the cysteine up to the phenylalanine, the CDR3 has a length of 13 residues. Of the read, only the CDR3 DNA is kept; its 39 bases are in frame from base 1. V trim: 6 bases; J trim: 5 bases; unmatched bases: 7. CDR1 MDHEN and CDR2 SYDVKM are derived from the germline V gene. A few counts support this clonotype. No cognate antigen has been identified for it. There are no base qualities to consult, and no much larger clone falls within one base. The time point label, read with the paper, signifies: patch test 3, about 24 weeks after DPC sensitization. This sample's treatment or condition label indicates: therapeutic diphenylcyclopropenone sensitization with weekly scalp DPC. At every patch-test visit, the blood draw took place before the patch test was put on. Patients were eligible if aged 18 to 70, diagnosed with alopecia and judged suitable for DPC therapy, and pregnant patients were excluded. Total RNA was isolated from unfractionated whole blood collected in Tempus Blood RNA tubes.

The rearrangement joined TRBV28 to TRBJ2-7; 7 junctional bases match TRBD1. The receptor was isolated from a woman aged 50 to 60 with alopecia areata. Some clones in this sample may be carry-over from other donors' samples. The specimen was whole blood, collected in connection with sensitization to the hapten diphenylcyclopropenone (DPC). The CDR3 corresponds to CASSSSDRDEQYF. The bases read TGTGCCAGCAGCTCTTCCGACAGGGACGAGCAGTACTTC.